This TCR beta chain originates from a study of OX40 agonist ivuxolimab in advanced cancers. As for the study in general: Dose-escalation cases comprised hepatocellular carcinoma, melanoma, renal cell or head and neck cancer. Among those enrolled, mean age was around 60 years (range roughly 20 to 80) and approximately 80% were male. Study-wide findings and caveats: The mean number of expanded clones was higher in CD8+ T cells than in CD4+. The work left the antigen specificity of expanded peripheral T cells undetermined.

The germline gives CDR1 SGHTA, CDR2 FQGNSA. The CDR3 runs to 18 residues. J was trimmed by 2 bases and V by 0 bases; bases with no gene match: 11. As regards this clone: What it recognizes is unknown.

Profiling relied on immunoSEQ multiplex PCR, and the TCRdb table lists in-frame clones only, not all of them. The data hold 35,000 to 40,000 clones, with around 82% observed a single time. The chain links TRBV7-2 to TRBJ2-3; 7 nucleotides match TRBD1. The sequence derives from an adult with an advanced solid tumor such as melanoma, head and neck, liver or kidney cancer. The material sequenced was CD4+ or CD8+ T cells sorted from blood, taken in a trial of the OX40 agonist ivuxolimab. The CDR3 is CASSLAPYRGLLTDTQYF. The CDR3 DNA is TGTGCCAGCAGCTTAGCCCCCTACAGGGGCTTACTCACAGATACGCAGTATTTT.